This record concerns one T cell receptor (beta chain) sequence. The antigen is not known. This specimen belongs to a study of siplizumab effects on memory and regulatory T cells. The ends were cut back, 5 bases at V and 4 bases at J, with 14 bases in the middle. The CDR3 covers 14 residues. Germline loops: CDR1 SNHLY, CDR2 FYNNEI. Per individual sample, around 9.1 x 10^4 TCR templates were assayed. The assay was immunoSEQ multiplex PCR, and TCRdb's table has in-frame clones only and misses some. The data contain some 100,000 clones, around 94% of them singletons. Notes on the study in general: Versus over 25% in controls, the mappable alloreactive CD4+ clones averaged around 65% Treg-derived with siplizumab.

This receptor was identified in a human donor in good health. What was sequenced was Tregs sorted from blood. The rearrangement links TRBV2 to TRBJ1-2; unclear D gene. Written as DNA, the CDR3 is TGTGCCAGCAGTTGGACTAGCCGGTCCTATGGCTACACCTTC. This translates into CASSWTSRSYGYTF.